The next 22 T cell receptor beta chains were all read from a single sample in a study of vaccination and CD4 T cells after COVID-19. No cognate antigen is known for these TCRs. The Oncomine TCR Beta short-read assay was applied to DNA of cultured CD4+ T cells. TCRdb re-derived calls from the PCR reads in MiXCR, one entry per CDR3 protein. The sample carries 11,000 to 15,000 distinct CDR3 sequences, roughly a third recorded once. Treatment indicated: approximately nine-day PBMC culture with coronavirus spike peptide pools or control peptides (ViraFEST assay). Sample: cultured CD4+ T cells from blood. These receptors originate from a human donor with COVID-19.

The rearrangement links TRBV24-1 to TRBJ1-2; possibly TRBD1 for D (5 bases). The CDR3 is 13 residues long. Trimming removed 4 bases from V and 1 base from J, with 6 bases in between. CDR1 is KGHDR and CDR2 is SFDVKD in the germline V gene. This CDR3 is CATSEGGNYGYTF. The CDR3 bases are TGTGCCACCAGTGAGGGGGGTAACTATGGCTACACCTTC.

This clonotype was detected a few times. The chain carries TRBV11-2 and TRBJ2-5, with 11 bases aligning to TRBD2. Per germline, CDR1 SGHAT and CDR2 FQNNGV. V lost 6 bases and J lost 5; bases outside the gene matches: 8. This CDR3 has 15 amino acids. The CDR3, as DNA: TGTGCCAGCAGGACGGCTAGCGGGGGGCTGGAGACCCAGTACTTC. Protein product: CASRTASGGLETQYF.

The rearrangement uses TRBV5-1 and TRBJ1-5, with a possible D match to TRBD1 (5 bases). Germline V gene sequence: CDR1 SGHRS, CDR2 YFSETQ. The germline V and J ends were trimmed by 0 bases and 6 bases, with 7 bases remaining between them. The CDR3 has 13 amino acids. The CDR3 loop reads CASSLVGTQPQHF. The CDR3 nucleotides are TGCGCCAGCAGCTTGGTGGGGACTCAGCCCCAGCATTTT.

The chain couples TRBV6-1 to TRBJ1-5, with D perhaps TRBD1 (6 bases). Trimming shortened V by 6 bases and J by 0 bases, and 12 bases separated the two germline ends. The V gene's germline CDR1 is MNHNS and CDR2 SASEGT. CDR3 length: 15 residues. Here the CDR3 DNA reads TGTGCCAGCAGGGCGACAGGAAATAGCAATCAGCCCCAGCATTTT. Translating it yields CASRATGNSNQPQHF.

The V gene is TRBV5-1, the J gene TRBJ1-6, with D possibly TRBD1 on 5 matching bases. CDR3 length: 15 amino acids. CDR1 and CDR2 from the germline V gene are SGHRS and YFSETQ. With 1 base removed from V and 6 bases from J, the gap between germline ends came to 11 bases. The CDR3 is CASSLPQGGNSPLHF. The CDR3, as DNA: TGCGCCAGCAGCTTGCCGCAGGGTGGTAATTCACCCCTCCACTTT.

This clonotype was observed a handful of times. The CDR3 DNA follows: TGTGCCAGCAGCCTGGACAGGGGTTCTCAGGGCTACACCTTC. This encodes CASSLDRGSQGYTF. The chain is built from TRBV11-2 and TRBJ1-2; 9 positions match TRBD1. The germline V gene has CDR1 SGHAT and CDR2 FQNNGV. The V segment lost 5 bases and the J segment 8 bases; nucleotides outside the gene matches: 9. This CDR3 contains 14 residues.

V gene TRBV7-9 combines with J gene TRBJ2-7; the match to TRBD1 covers 9 bases. This CDR3 contains 14 residues. Germline V gene sequence: CDR1 SEHNR, CDR2 FQNEAQ (reference sequence). V shed 5 bases, J shed 4 bases, and the junction held 6 bases outside the gene matches. The CDR3 DNA reads TGTGCCAGCAGCGCGACAGGGGGAGGGTACGAGCAGTACTTC. Its protein product is CASSATGGGYEQYF.

A few counts support this clonotype. The chain combines TRBV19 with TRBJ2-2; no reliable D call. Trimming stripped 6 bases from V and 7 bases from J, with 12 bases between. This CDR3 region has 13 residues. Germline V gene sequence: CDR1 LNHDA, CDR2 SQIVND (reference sequence). In DNA, the CDR3 is TGTGCCAGTAGACAAAAGGGTGGCGGGGAGCTGTTTTTT. It encodes CASRQKGGGELFF.

The CDR3 DNA is TGTGCCAGCAGCCTCTTAGTGAATTCACCCCTCCACTTT. It is translated as CASSLLVNSPLHF. The chain carries TRBV28 and TRBJ1-6; no firm D call. Germline-derived CDR1 and CDR2 are MDHEN and SYDVKM. The CDR3 consists of 13 residues. Trimming removed 6 bases from V and 7 bases from J, with 10 bases in between.

In its sample, this clonotype was seen once. The V call is TRBV10-3, the J call TRBJ2-5, with TRBD2 matching over 10 bases. Germline assignment: CDR1 ENHRY and CDR2 SYGVKD. The CDR3 contains 15 residues. J lost 2 bases, V lost 3 bases, and 3 bases had no gene match. The CDR3 coding sequence is TGTGCCATCAGTGAACTAGCGGGGACTCAAGAGACCCAGTACTTC. This translates into CAISELAGTQETQYF.

To note about this clonotype: The junction shows a germline mismatch at one end, possibly a read error. This chain joins TRBV5-1 and TRBJ2-2, with a possible D match to TRBD2 (6 bases). CDR3 length: 13 residues. Per the germline V gene, CDR1 is SGHRS and CDR2 is YFSETQ. CDR3 amino acids: CASRPEGPGGLFF. The CDR3 bases are TGCGCCAGCAGACCCGAAGGTCCCGGGGGGCTGTTTTTT.

The CDR3 protein is CASSELIGELFF. The CDR3 DNA follows: TGTGCCAGCAGTGAATTGATCGGGGAGCTGTTTTTT. The chain uses TRBV6-1 and TRBJ2-2; D gene uncertain. The CDR3 is 12 residues long. Germline loops: CDR1 MNHNS, CDR2 SASEGT. Trimming pared 2 bases from V and 7 bases from J, leaving 5 bases between.

V usage is TRBV30 and J usage is TRBJ1-3; TRBD1 is a possible D gene (5 bases). Germline V lookup: CDR1 GTSNPN, CDR2 SVGIG (reference sequence). This CDR3 is 13 amino acids long. Written as DNA, the CDR3 is TGTGCGATTGGTGGGGCTGGTGGAAACACCATATATTTT. This translates into CAIGGAGGNTIYF.

The chain joins TRBV5-8 to TRBJ2-5, with 7 bases aligning to TRBD1. Per the germline V gene, CDR1 is SGHTS and CDR2 is YDEGEE. V lost 4 bases to trimming and J lost 2 bases; unmatched junction nucleotides: 5. This CDR3 has 14 amino acids. Here the CDR3 DNA reads TGTGCCAGCAGCCCCGGGGACAGACAAGAGACCCAGTACTTC. As protein: CASSPGDRQETQYF.

Only a few counts were recorded for this clonotype. The chain employs TRBV20-1 and TRBJ2-3; D remains ambiguous. The germline V and J ends were trimmed by 6 bases and 1 base, with 17 bases remaining between them. The germline V gene encodes CDR1 DFQATT and CDR2 SNEGSKA (reference sequence). The CDR3 totals 15 residues. Here the CDR3 DNA reads TGCAGTGCGCCCGACTGGAAAAGACGCACAGATACGCAGTATTTT. It yields the protein CSAPDWKRRTDTQYF.

V gene TRBV24-1 combines with J gene TRBJ2-2; TRBD1 or TRBD2 may be the D gene (5 bases each). CDR3 length: 16 residues. Trimming took off 3 bases at V and 0 bases at J, with 10 bases between the two ends. The germline V gene has CDR1 KGHDR and CDR2 SFDVKD. The CDR3 loop reads CATSDPGTANTGELFF. CDR3 nucleotide sequence: TGTGCCACCAGTGATCCAGGGACCGCGAACACCGGGGAGCTGTTTTTT.

The rearrangement uses TRBV27 and TRBJ1-1; D gene uncertain. Germline loops: CDR1 MNHEY, CDR2 SMNVEV (reference sequence). V dropped 2 bases and J dropped 1 base, with 8 bases sitting between them. This CDR3 region has 14 residues. The CDR3 reads CASSLRLGNTEAFF. The CDR3 DNA sequence: TGTGCCAGCAGTTTAAGGTTAGGGAACACTGAAGCTTTCTTT.

This clonotype was seen more than once but under ten times. V usage is TRBV5-1 and J usage is TRBJ2-3; 12 nucleotides align to TRBD1. The CDR3 is 16 residues long. V was clipped by 1 base and J by 4 bases; unmatched bases: 4. Germline assignment: CDR1 SGHRS and CDR2 YFSETQ. The CDR3 coding sequence is TGCGCCAGCAGCTTGATGGGACAGGGGGCTGCAGATACGCAGTATTTT. Amino acid sequence: CASSLMGQGAADTQYF. The variable domain in full, completed from reference TRBV5-1 and TRBJ2-3, reads KAGVTQTPRYLIKTRGQQVTLSCSPISGHRSVSWYQQTPGQGLQFLFEYFSETQRNKGNFPGRFSGRQFSNSRSEMNVSTLELGDSALYLCASSLMGQGAADTQYFGPGTRLTVL.

The chain links TRBV2 to TRBJ2-1, with TRBD1 identical over 9 bases. Losses at the gene ends were 7 bases for V and 8 bases for J; bases not matched to a gene: 6. This CDR3 is 13 amino acids long. Per the germline V gene, CDR1 is SNHLY and CDR2 is FYNNEI. The CDR3 is CASTRDRVDEQFF. CDR3 nucleotides: TGTGCCAGCACTCGGGACAGGGTAGATGAGCAGTTCTTC. Together with reference TRBV2 and TRBJ2-1, the CDR3 gives the full variable domain: EPEVTQTPSHQVTQMGQEVILRCVPISNHLYFYWYRQILGQKVEFLVSFYNNEISEKSEIFDDQFSVERPDGSNFTLKIRSTKLEDSAMYFCASTRDRVDEQFFGPGTRLTVL.

The genes are TRBV6-5 and TRBJ2-2; D is unclear. The CDR3 is 16 amino acids. V was shortened by 4 bases and J by 0 bases, with 12 bases between the two germline ends. Germline CDR1 is MNHEY and CDR2 is SVGAGI. CDR3 bases: TGTGCCAGCAGTTTCGGGTGGTCCTCGAACACCGGGGAGCTGTTTTTT. Protein sequence: CASSFGWSSNTGELFF.

The chain recombines TRBV11-3 with TRBJ1-1; D is perhaps TRBD1 (5 bases). Trimming cost V 6 bases and J 1 base, with 12 bases left between them. CDR1 is SGHNT, CDR2 YENEEA, per germline. The CDR3 totals 14 residues. CDR3 coding DNA: TGTGCCAGCAGGGGGACGGTTTCGAACACTGAAGCTTTCTTT. Amino acid sequence: CASRGTVSNTEAFF.

The gene calls are TRBV7-2 and TRBJ2-3; 11 bases agree with TRBD2. After removal of 3 bases from V and 7 bases from J, the junction contained 9 bases not matched to a gene. In germline, CDR1 is SGHTA, CDR2 FQGNSA. The CDR3 is 16 residues long. CDR3 DNA sequence: TGTGCCAGCAGCTTTGAGTTGGCTAGCGGGGGGTATACGCAGTATTTT. Translating gives CASSFELASGGYTQYF.